This TCR beta chain appears in the sequencing data of a study of blood T cell repertoires in COVID-19. Whole-study context: From T cells, B-cell-depleted T cells, or PBMCs came the material, which was cDNA or gDNA.

The V and J ends lost 8 bases and 2 bases, in that order; junction bases with no gene match: 8. Germline V gene lookup returns CDR1 LGHDT and CDR2 YNNKEL (reference sequence). The CDR3 spans 15 residues. Per the study methods: Reference gene primer amplification in the assay estimated nucleated cell counts. The method was immunoSEQ multiplex PCR; TCRdb's version includes in-frame clones alone and lacks a portion of them. The V and J calls and clone size are taken from that table; D and trimming were inferred from the DNA. The sample has 85,000 to 120,000 clones, 87% seen once. Source material: peripheral blood. The sequence was collected from a man aged 45-60 years with active COVID-19. The chain carries TRBV3-1 (or the pseudogene TRBV3-2) and TRBJ2-5; TRBD2 aligns across 10 bases. The CDR3 spells CASSLAGALQETQYF. In DNA form, the CDR3 reads TGTGCCAGCTCTCTAGCGGGGGCTTTACAAGAGACCCAGTACTTC.